The text below deals with one T cell receptor beta chain. Its antigen is not known. Germline V CDR1 and CDR2: SGHTA, FQGNSA. Trimming stripped 4 bases from V and 7 bases from J, with 11 bases between. This CDR3 has 13 amino acids. This entry is derived from a study of vaccination and CD4 T cells after COVID-19. The overall study: Overlapping spike peptides of SARS-CoV-2, HCoV-NL63, HCoV-OC43 and HCoV-229E were used, and cells were stimulated with them.

Scientists ran DNA taken from cultured CD4+ T cells through the Oncomine TCR Beta short-read assay for sequencing. Genomic DNA was isolated from CD4+ T cells that had been cultured. TCRdb re-called the PCR reads through MiXCR, storing one row per CDR3 protein. Of over 10,000 distinct CDR3 sequences detected, approximately 56% appear once; the ten largest clones hold about 12%. Indicated treatment: roughly nine-day PBMC culture with coronavirus spike peptide pools or control peptides (ViraFEST assay). The V gene is TRBV7-2, the J gene TRBJ1-5; D gene unclear. The receptor's source is a human donor who had recovered from COVID-19. Sequences were obtained from CD4+ T cells from blood, cultured in vitro. CDR3 coding DNA: TGTGCCAGCAGCTCAGGATTAGGGCAGCCCCAGCATTTT. Its translation is CASSSGLGQPQHF.